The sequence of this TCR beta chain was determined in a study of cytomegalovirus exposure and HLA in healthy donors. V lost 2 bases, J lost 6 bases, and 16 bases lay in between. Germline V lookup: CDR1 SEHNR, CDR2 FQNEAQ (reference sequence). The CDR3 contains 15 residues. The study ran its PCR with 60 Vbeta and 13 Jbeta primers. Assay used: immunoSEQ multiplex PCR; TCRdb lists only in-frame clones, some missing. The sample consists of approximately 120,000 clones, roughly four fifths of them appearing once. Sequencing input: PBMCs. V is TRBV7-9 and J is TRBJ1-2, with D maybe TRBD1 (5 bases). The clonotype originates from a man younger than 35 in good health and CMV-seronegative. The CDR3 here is CASSLMAGNSNGYTF. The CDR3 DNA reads TGTGCCAGCAGCTTAATGGCAGGGAATAGTAATGGCTACACCTTC.